Detailed here is one T cell receptor beta chain. Its antigen is currently unknown. The data belong to a study of OX40 agonist ivuxolimab in advanced cancers. Study observations and caveats: Certain nonresponders additionally had low normalized T-cell clonal expansion.

Clones were sequenced by immunoSEQ multiplex PCR, and TCRdb holds only the in-frame ones, with some missing. This table holds roughly 75,000 clones, about 86% found once. V lost 1 base and J 2 bases, leaving 9 bases between the germline ends. The length of the CDR3 is 14 residues. CDR1 and CDR2 from the germline V gene are GTSNPN and SVGIG (reference sequence). Sequenced material: CD4+ or CD8+ T cells sorted from blood, taken in a trial of the OX40 agonist ivuxolimab. This TCR was sampled from an adult with an advanced solid tumor such as melanoma, head and neck, liver or kidney cancer. This sequence joins TRBV30 and TRBJ1-3, with no clear D. The CDR3 DNA is TGTGCCTGGAGTGGCCAGCTCCCTGGAAACACCATATATTTT. The encoded protein is CAWSGQLPGNTIYF.